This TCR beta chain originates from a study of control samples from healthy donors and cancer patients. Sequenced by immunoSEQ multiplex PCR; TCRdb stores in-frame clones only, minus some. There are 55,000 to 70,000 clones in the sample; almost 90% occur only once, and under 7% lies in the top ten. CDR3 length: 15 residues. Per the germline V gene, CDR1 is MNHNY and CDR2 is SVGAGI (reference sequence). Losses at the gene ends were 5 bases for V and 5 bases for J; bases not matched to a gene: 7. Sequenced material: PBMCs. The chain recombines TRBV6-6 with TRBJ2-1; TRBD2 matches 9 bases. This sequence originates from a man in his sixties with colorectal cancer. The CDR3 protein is CASSPWRGGNNEQFF. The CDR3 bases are TGTGCCAGCAGTCCCTGGCGGGGGGGGAACAATGAGCAGTTCTTC.